This is a list of T cell receptor beta chains from one sample in a study of blood T cell repertoires in COVID-19. TCRdb keeps only in-frame clones here, not all; method: immunoSEQ multiplex PCR. Of 400,000 to 500,000 clones in the sample, about nine tenths were seen once. The sequencing sample was made of peripheral blood. The receptor set was obtained from a woman aged 30 to 39 with active or convalescent COVID-19. Each CDR3 is given with its conserved first and last residue. Each record gives: V gene, J gene, CDR3 protein.

V: TRBV11-2; J: TRBJ2-1; CDR3: CASSGISVGTTYNEQFF
V: TRBV3-1/TRBV3-2; J: TRBJ1-3; CDR3: CASSQMGQGNTIYF
V: TRBV4-2; J: TRBJ1-1; CDR3: CASSTRNTEAFF
V: TRBV6-6; J: TRBJ1-1; CDR3: CASSTEGTGKTEAFF
V: TRBV4-1; J: TRBJ2-3; CDR3: CASSQDREVDTQYF
V: TRBV19; J: TRBJ1-1; CDR3: CASSQGGDGTEAFF
V: TRBV7-8; J: TRBJ1-2; CDR3: CASSQSRGGFGKGFAGYTF
V: TRBV10-3; J: TRBJ2-1; CDR3: CAISGGDSYNEQFF
V: TRBV6-2/TRBV6-3; J: TRBJ2-7; CDR3: CASSRTGGSDEQYF
V: TRBV7-9; J: TRBJ2-1; CDR3: CASSWTSGNYNEQFF
V: TRBV19; J: TRBJ1-5; CDR3: CASSIGQGPQPQHF
V: TRBV18; J: TRBJ2-2; CDR3: CASSPYGLAGANTGELFF
V: TRBV3-1/TRBV3-2; J: TRBJ1-5; CDR3: CASSLNPGNNQPQHF
V: TRBV5-1; J: TRBJ1-4; CDR3: CASSLADRINEKLFF
V: TRBV5-6; J: TRBJ2-7; CDR3: CASSLGTGEHEEQYF
V: TRBV6-1; J: TRBJ1-1; CDR3: CASSERREEAFF
V: TRBV6-1; J: TRBJ1-2; CDR3: CASSESRYGYTF
V: TRBV15; J: TRBJ1-2; CDR3: CATSRDGSGGYTF
V: TRBV5-1; J: TRBJ1-2; CDR3: CASSLDRTLGGYTF
V: TRBV7-9; J: TRBJ2-7; CDR3: CASSLLTERNYEQYF
V: TRBV3-1/TRBV3-2; J: TRBJ1-4; CDR3: CASRQDRVPANEKLFF
V: TRBV10-1; J: TRBJ2-3; CDR3: CASSDGLHTDTQYF
V: TRBV5-6; J: TRBJ1-1; CDR3: CASSWGGLRIEAFF
V: TRBV9; J: TRBJ2-1; CDR3: CASSIGTTPSGEQFF
V: TRBV7-2; J: TRBJ2-1; CDR3: CASSLAVATINEQFF
V: TRBV2; J: TRBJ1-1; CDR3: CASTLESGVTEAFF
V: TRBV4-1; J: TRBJ1-2; CDR3: CASSQDYYRTGVGYTF
V: TRBV10-2; J: TRBJ1-1; CDR3: CASSLDRATEAFF
V: TRBV28; J: TRBJ2-7; CDR3: CASSTLPGQGNSEQYF
V: TRBV21-1; J: TRBJ1-5; CDR3: CASSERLGQLPNQPQHF
V: TRBV10-2; J: TRBJ2-1; CDR3: CASSEQSGANEQFF
V: TRBV9; J: TRBJ1-1; CDR3: CASSVDRQSPLEAFF
V: TRBV2; J: TRBJ2-7; CDR3: CASSDHAGVVYEQYF
V: TRBV18; J: TRBJ2-7; CDR3: CASSPASGGYEQYF
V: TRBV5-1; J: TRBJ1-4; CDR3: CASSRDPATNEKLFF
V: TRBV3-1/TRBV3-2; J: TRBJ1-2; CDR3: CASSPANYGYTF
V: TRBV7-6; J: TRBJ2-1; CDR3: CASSLGMAGGYNEQFF
V: TRBV4-1; J: TRBJ2-1; CDR3: CASSQAKGGDNEQFF
V: TRBV11-2; J: TRBJ1-6; CDR3: CASSTSGNNSPLHF
V: TRBV5-4; J: TRBJ1-4; CDR3: CASSPDTKDEKLFF
V: TRBV27; J: TRBJ1-6; CDR3: CASGDRNSPLHF
V: TRBV19; J: TRBJ1-2; CDR3: CASSMAHPNYGYTF
V: TRBV30; J: TRBJ1-2; CDR3: CAWKGNRFGYTF
V: TRBV3-1/TRBV3-2; J: TRBJ1-1; CDR3: CASSQPFQGNKRTEAFF
V: TRBV5-1; J: TRBJ2-7; CDR3: CASSLTPGQSNEQYF
V: TRBV19; J: TRBJ1-1; CDR3: CASTSTGGYTEAFF
V: TRBV20-1; J: TRBJ2-1; CDR3: CSASRREPYNEQFF
V: TRBV5-6; J: TRBJ2-3; CDR3: CASTFRGGASTDTQYF
V: TRBV5-8; J: TRBJ2-7; CDR3: CASSAIGGEQYF
V: TRBV3-1/TRBV3-2; J: TRBJ2-1; CDR3: CASSRRPVFSGPHNEQFF
V: TRBV7-6; J: TRBJ1-1; CDR3: CASSLEVLSGTGGTEAFF
V: TRBV7-9; J: TRBJ1-2; CDR3: CASSPTGGYGYTF
V: TRBV29-1; J: TRBJ2-3; CDR3: CSVERTSGRQADTQYF
V: TRBV27; J: TRBJ2-5; CDR3: CASSRLQETQYF
V: TRBV7-9; J: TRBJ1-2; CDR3: CASSSPGTGTNYGYTF